This T cell receptor beta chain was found in a study of Graves' ophthalmopathy and Graves' hyperthyroidism. Beta-chain TCR CDR3 regions were amplified from RNA transcripts. Second-round multiplex PCR came after first-round RT-PCR with HTBI primers. TCRdb redid the calling of the multiplex PCR reads with MiXCR, one entry per CDR3 protein. The sample has hundreds of thousands of distinct CDR3 sequences, about a fifth seen once. Findings of the study overall: Clonotypes were expanded in thyroid at above 0.001 frequency, and most also appeared in blood.

This clonotype was observed at least ten times. As yet, its antigen is unknown. Germline loops: CDR1 MNHEY, CDR2 SVGEGT. V was shortened by 2 bases and J by 5 bases, with 13 bases between the two germline ends. The CDR3 is 15 residues long. This chain connects TRBV6-2 or TRBV6-3 to TRBJ1-5; D possibly corresponds to TRBD1 (5 bases). This receptor was identified in a woman between 18 and 29 years old with stable Graves' hyperthyroidism. Some clones in this sample may be carry-over from other donors' samples. Sequencing input: peripheral blood. CDR3 region: CASSYGWGTDQPQHF. The CDR3 DNA reads TGTGCCAGCAGTTACGGGTGGGGGACCGATCAGCCCCAGCATTTT.